This T cell receptor (beta chain) stems from a study of blood T cells in healthy people across ages. Then a second PCR, running roughly 7 to 11 cycles, was carried out with a sample-barcoded 5' primer and a J-beta primer mix. TCRdb re-derived calls from the 5' RACE reads in MiXCR, one entry per CDR3 protein. The data show a few hundred thousand distinct CDR3 sequences, with 27% seen just once and under 4.5% held by the top ten. This CDR3 contains 14 residues. Germline trimming cut 6 bases from V and 2 bases from J; bases unmatched to any gene: 5. Germline loops: CDR1 ENHRY, CDR2 SYGVKD. These data also formed part of another study, on T cells of mothers and their children.

The TCR originated in a boy aged 2 to 9 in good health. The sequencing sample was made of blood. The rearrangement joins TRBV10-3 to TRBJ2-7; 9 bases fit TRBD1. CDR3 coding DNA: TGTGCCATCAGCCCGGGACAGGGTGCCTACGAGCAGTACTTC. This sequence encodes CAISPGQGAYEQYF.